The subject of this entry is one T cell receptor (beta chain). The entry originates in a study of blood T cell repertoires in COVID-19. At the level of the study: Samples representing acute and convalescent COVID-19 were sourced from the United States, Italy and Spain. T cells, B-cell-depleted T cells, or PBMCs supplied cDNA or gDNA.

From germline, CDR1 is SGHTA and CDR2 FQGNSA. The ends were cut back, 1 base at V and 6 bases at J, with 9 bases in the middle. The CDR3 extends over 13 amino acids. As processed by the authors: Cell counts per sample came from amplifying reference gene primers. The method was immunoSEQ multiplex PCR; TCRdb's version includes in-frame clones alone and lacks a portion of them. The V and J calls and clone size are taken from that table; D and trimming were inferred from the DNA. Seen here are about 100,000 clones, 90% observed once, and the top ten hold approximately 1.6%. The chain has TRBV7-2 and TRBJ1-2; D is unresolved. The TCR comes from a man aged 55 to 69 with acute or convalescent COVID-19. The sample was peripheral blood. The CDR3 loop reads CASSLGDGDGYTF. DNA for the CDR3: TGTGCCAGCAGCTTAGGTGACGGGGATGGCTACACCTTC.